The T cell receptor (beta chain) under discussion was sequenced for a study of blood T cell repertoires in COVID-19. Overall study: Both acute and convalescent COVID-19 samples were obtained from the United States, Italy and Spain. PBMCs, B-cell-depleted T cells, or T cells provided the cDNA or gDNA that made up the material.

Under the authors' procedure: Nucleated cell counts were estimated from reference gene primer amplification. Produced via immunoSEQ multiplex PCR; TCRdb's table is partial and in-frame only. The V and J calls and the clone size are those of that table, but D and trimming were determined from the DNA. Of tens of thousands of clones listed, around 93% are singletons. The sample comprised peripheral blood. This clonotype was sampled from a man aged 45-60 years with acute or convalescent COVID-19.

Here the CDR3 reads CASSRTGGYGYTF. The CDR3 DNA reads as TGTGCCAGCAGCCGGACAGGGGGATATGGCTACACCTTC. The rearrangement links TRBV6-5 to TRBJ1-2; 10 nucleotides line up with TRBD1. In germline, CDR1 is MNHEY, CDR2 SVGAGI. Trimming at V came to 6 bases and at J to 5 bases, leaving 3 bases not matched to a gene. This CDR3 is built from 13 residues.